The rows below give T cell receptor beta chains drawn from one sample of a study of cytotoxic CD8 clonotypes in ibrutinib-treated CLL. TCRdb's table, derived via immunoSEQ multiplex PCR, lists solely in-frame clones and lacks some. The sample gives roughly 250,000 clones, around 70% of which show up once; 15% to 17% is in the top ten. The starting material was PBMCs, obtained after 24 months of ibrutinib treatment. Every receptor here comes from a human donor with chronic lymphocytic leukemia. CDR3s include the opening cysteine and the closing phenylalanine or tryptophan. Each record gives: J gene, D gene, clone size, V gene, CDR3 DNA, CDR3 protein. D genes are given only for firm matches. Clone size is not always given. Where it is, it says once, few, many or a class for expanded clones.

j_gene: TRBJ2-5
d_gene: NA
abundance: NA
v_gene: TRBV15
CDR3nt: TGTGCCACCAGCAGAGGTAACTTAGAGACCCAGTACTTC
CDR3aa: CATSRGNLETQYF

j_gene: TRBJ2-5
d_gene: TRBD2
abundance: few
v_gene: TRBV27
CDR3nt: TGTGCCAGCGGGAGGCCCCTGGGCGGGAGTCAAGAGACCCAGTACTTC
CDR3aa: CASGRPLGGSQETQYF

j_gene: TRBJ1-1
d_gene: TRBD1
abundance: NA
v_gene: TRBV30
CDR3nt: TGTGCCAGCCGGGACAGGGAGGGTGACACTGAAGCTTTCTTT
CDR3aa: CASRDREGDTEAFF

j_gene: TRBJ2-6
d_gene: NA
abundance: NA
v_gene: TRBV15
CDR3nt: TGTGCCACCAGCAGAGATATGGGGACTGGGGCCAACGTCCTGACTTTC
CDR3aa: CATSRDMGTGANVLTF

j_gene: TRBJ1-2
d_gene: TRBD1
abundance: NA
v_gene: TRBV19
CDR3nt: TGTGCCAGTAGTATATCGGGACAGGGTCATGGCTACACCTTC
CDR3aa: CASSISGQGHGYTF

j_gene: TRBJ2-1
d_gene: NA
abundance: NA
v_gene: TRBV28
CDR3nt: TGTGCAGGCGCTCGGGACAATGAGCAGTTCTTC
CDR3aa: CAGARDNEQFF

j_gene: TRBJ2-2
d_gene: NA
abundance: NA
v_gene: TRBV4-2
CDR3nt: TGTGCCAGCAACCAACCGACTAGTAGGGTCGGGGAGCTGTTTTTT
CDR3aa: CASNQPTSRVGELFF

j_gene: TRBJ1-1
d_gene: NA
abundance: NA
v_gene: TRBV5-6
CDR3nt: TGTGCCAGCAGCTTGATTGCCGCCCCTGAAGCTTTCTTT
CDR3aa: CASSLIAAPEAFF

j_gene: TRBJ2-7
d_gene: NA
abundance: NA
v_gene: TRBV29-1
CDR3nt: TGCAGCGTTTCGGGCGGGATGACCTACGAGCAGTACTTC
CDR3aa: CSVSGGMTYEQYF

j_gene: TRBJ2-7
d_gene: TRBD2
abundance: NA
v_gene: TRBV9
CDR3nt: TGTGCCAGCAGCCCCTTGGGCACTAGCGGGATTTACGAGCAGTACTTC
CDR3aa: CASSPLGTSGIYEQYF

j_gene: TRBJ2-1
d_gene: NA
abundance: NA
v_gene: TRBV6-5
CDR3nt: TGTGCCAGCAGTTACTCGAGGTGGACTGAGCAGTTCTTC
CDR3aa: CASSYSRWTEQFF

j_gene: TRBJ1-4
d_gene: NA
abundance: few
v_gene: TRBV4-3
CDR3nt: TGCGCCAGCAGCCAAGATTTGGCAAGAACTAATGAAAAACTGTTTTTT
CDR3aa: CASSQDLARTNEKLFF

j_gene: TRBJ1-2
d_gene: NA
abundance: NA
v_gene: TRBV5-8
CDR3nt: TGTGCCAGCAGCTTGACAGGGAATGGCTACACCTTC
CDR3aa: CASSLTGNGYTF

j_gene: TRBJ1-3
d_gene: NA
abundance: few
v_gene: TRBV5-6
CDR3nt: TGTGCCAGCAGCTTGACTCTGACTAACTCTGGAAACACCATATATTTT
CDR3aa: CASSLTLTNSGNTIYF

j_gene: TRBJ2-1
d_gene: NA
abundance: NA
v_gene: TRBV30
CDR3nt: TGTGCCTGGAGTGTCGGACCTACTACGACCAATGAGCAGTTCTTC
CDR3aa: CAWSVGPTTTNEQFF

j_gene: TRBJ2-5
d_gene: NA
abundance: NA
v_gene: TRBV18
CDR3nt: TGTGCCAGCTCACCGAAGGAGGGGGCCGAGACCCAGTACTTC
CDR3aa: CASSPKEGAETQYF

j_gene: TRBJ2-1
d_gene: NA
abundance: NA
v_gene: TRBV7-3
CDR3nt: TGTGCCAGCAGCCCCCACGCGGGGGCGCAATCCTACAATGAGCAGTTCTTC
CDR3aa: CASSPHAGAQSYNEQFF

j_gene: TRBJ1-5
d_gene: NA
abundance: NA
v_gene: TRBV27
CDR3nt: TGTGCCAGCAGTTTAGGGATTAGCAGTCAGCCCCAGCATTTT
CDR3aa: CASSLGISSQPQHF

j_gene: TRBJ2-1
d_gene: NA
abundance: NA
v_gene: TRBV7-2
CDR3nt: TGTGCCAGCAGCTTAGTTAACGAGGTCGAGCAGTTCTTC
CDR3aa: CASSLVNEVEQFF

j_gene: TRBJ2-7
d_gene: TRBD2
abundance: NA
v_gene: TRBV6-5
CDR3nt: TGTGCCAGCAGTTACTCGTACGCTAGCGGGACCTACGAGCAGTACTTC
CDR3aa: CASSYSYASGTYEQYF

j_gene: TRBJ2-6
d_gene: NA
abundance: NA
v_gene: TRBV28
CDR3nt: TGTGCCAGCAGTTTTCCAGGGAAAGGACGGGCTGGGGCCAACGTCCTGACTTTC
CDR3aa: CASSFPGKGRAGANVLTF

j_gene: TRBJ2-5
d_gene: TRBD1
abundance: NA
v_gene: TRBV2
CDR3nt: TGTGCCAGCAGTGAAGGAGACAGGGCCCCGTACTTC
CDR3aa: CASSEGDRAPYF

j_gene: TRBJ1-2
d_gene: NA
abundance: NA
v_gene: TRBV5-1
CDR3nt: TGCGCCAGCAGCTTGTCGGCCAGACTACATGGCTACACCTTC
CDR3aa: CASSLSARLHGYTF

j_gene: TRBJ2-3
d_gene: NA
abundance: NA
v_gene: TRBV9
CDR3nt: TGTGCCAGCGGCCAGGGGACGGGCGAGACAGATACGCAGTATTTT
CDR3aa: CASGQGTGETDTQYF

j_gene: TRBJ2-3
d_gene: TRBD2
abundance: NA
v_gene: TRBV7-9
CDR3nt: TGTGCCAGCAGCTTGCTACTAGCGTTAACAGATACGCAGTATTTT
CDR3aa: CASSLLLALTDTQYF

j_gene: TRBJ2-7
d_gene: TRBD1
abundance: once
v_gene: TRBV27
CDR3nt: TGTGCCAGCAGTAGGACAGGGGACTACTACGAGCAGTACTTC
CDR3aa: CASSRTGDYYEQYF